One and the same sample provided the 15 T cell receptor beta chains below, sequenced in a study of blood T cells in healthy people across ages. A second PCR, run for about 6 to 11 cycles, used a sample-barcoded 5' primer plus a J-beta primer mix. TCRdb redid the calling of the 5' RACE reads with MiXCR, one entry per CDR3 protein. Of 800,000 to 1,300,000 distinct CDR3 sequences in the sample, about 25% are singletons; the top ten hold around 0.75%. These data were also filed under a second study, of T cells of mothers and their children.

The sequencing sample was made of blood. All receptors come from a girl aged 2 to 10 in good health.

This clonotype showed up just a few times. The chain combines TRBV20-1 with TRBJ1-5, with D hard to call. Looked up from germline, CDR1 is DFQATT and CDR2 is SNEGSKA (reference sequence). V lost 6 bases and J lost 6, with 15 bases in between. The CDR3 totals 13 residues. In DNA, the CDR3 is TGCAGTGCCCAAACCGGGCTTGGTCAGCCCCAGCATTTT. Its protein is CSAQTGLGQPQHF.

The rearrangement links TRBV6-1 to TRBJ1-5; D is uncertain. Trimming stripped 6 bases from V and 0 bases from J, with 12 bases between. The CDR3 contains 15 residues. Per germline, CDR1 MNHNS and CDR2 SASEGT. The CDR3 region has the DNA TGTGCCAGCAGGAGGCATGGGCTTAGCAATCAGCCCCAGCATTTT. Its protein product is CASRRHGLSNQPQHF.

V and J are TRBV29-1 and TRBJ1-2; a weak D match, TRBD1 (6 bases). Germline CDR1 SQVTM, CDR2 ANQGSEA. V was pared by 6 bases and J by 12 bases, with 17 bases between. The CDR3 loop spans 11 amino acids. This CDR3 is CSVATTGRHTF. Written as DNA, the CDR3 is TGCAGCGTAGCGACTACAGGGAGGCACACCTTC.

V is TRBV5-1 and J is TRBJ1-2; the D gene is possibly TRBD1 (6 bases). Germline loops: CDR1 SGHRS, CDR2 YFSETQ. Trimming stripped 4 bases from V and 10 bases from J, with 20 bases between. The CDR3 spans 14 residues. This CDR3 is CASSHAGAGSPYTF. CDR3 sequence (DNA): TGCGCCAGCAGCCATGCAGGGGCAGGGTCCCCCTACACCTTC. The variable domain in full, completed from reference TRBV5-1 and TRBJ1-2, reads KAGVTQTPRYLIKTRGQQVTLSCSPISGHRSVSWYQQTPGQGLQFLFEYFSETQRNKGNFPGRFSGRQFSNSRSEMNVSTLELGDSALYLCASSHAGAGSPYTFGSGTRLTVV.

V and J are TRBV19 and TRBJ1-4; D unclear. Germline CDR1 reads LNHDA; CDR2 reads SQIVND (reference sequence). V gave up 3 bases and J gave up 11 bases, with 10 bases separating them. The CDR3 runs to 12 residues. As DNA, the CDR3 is TGTGCCAGTAGTATGACCCCAAGGAAACTGTTTTTT. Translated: CASSMTPRKLFF.

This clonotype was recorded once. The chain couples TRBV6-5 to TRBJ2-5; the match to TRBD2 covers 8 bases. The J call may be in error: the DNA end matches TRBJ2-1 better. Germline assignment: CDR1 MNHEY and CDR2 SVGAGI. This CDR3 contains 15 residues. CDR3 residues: CASTPGGSGASEQFF. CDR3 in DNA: TGTGCCAGCACCCCCGGCGGTAGCGGGGCGTCCGAGCAGTTCTTC.

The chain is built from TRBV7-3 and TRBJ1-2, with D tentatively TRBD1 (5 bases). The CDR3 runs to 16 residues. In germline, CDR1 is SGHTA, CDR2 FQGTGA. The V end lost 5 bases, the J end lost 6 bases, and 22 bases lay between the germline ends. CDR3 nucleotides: TGTGCCAGCAGCCGAATCGGGGGGTCGGCCTTCGATGGCTACACCTTC. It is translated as CASSRIGGSAFDGYTF.

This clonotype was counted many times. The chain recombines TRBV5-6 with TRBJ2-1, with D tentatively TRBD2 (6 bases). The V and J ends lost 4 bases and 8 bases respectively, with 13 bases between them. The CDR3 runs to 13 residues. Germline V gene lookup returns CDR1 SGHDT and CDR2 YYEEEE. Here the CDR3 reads CASSPDSSDEQFF. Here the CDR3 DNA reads TGTGCCAGCAGCCCCGATTCTAGCGATGAGCAGTTCTTC.

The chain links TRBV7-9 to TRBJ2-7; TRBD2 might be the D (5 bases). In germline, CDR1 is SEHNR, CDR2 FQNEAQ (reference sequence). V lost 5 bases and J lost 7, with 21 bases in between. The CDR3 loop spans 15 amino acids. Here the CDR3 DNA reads TGTGCCAGCAGCCACCCCATAGAGGGATCCTCAGAGCAGTACTTC. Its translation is CASSHPIEGSSEQYF. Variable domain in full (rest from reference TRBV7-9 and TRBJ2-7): DTGVSQNPRHKITKRGQNVTFRCDPISEHNRLYWYRQTLGQGPEFLTYFQNEAQLEKSRLLSDRFSAERPKGSFSTLEIQRTEQGDSAMYLCASSHPIEGSSEQYFGPGTRLTVT.

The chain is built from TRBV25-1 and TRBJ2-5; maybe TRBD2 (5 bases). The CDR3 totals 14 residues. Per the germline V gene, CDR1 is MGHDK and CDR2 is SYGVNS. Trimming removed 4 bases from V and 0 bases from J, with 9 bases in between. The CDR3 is CASSAWENQETQYF. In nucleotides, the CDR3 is TGTGCCAGCAGTGCCTGGGAGAACCAAGAGACCCAGTACTTC. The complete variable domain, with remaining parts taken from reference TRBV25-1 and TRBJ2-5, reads EADIYQTPRYLVIGTGKKITLECSQTMGHDKMYWYQQDPGMELHLIHYSYGVNSTEKGDLSSESTVSRIRTEHFPLTLESARPSHTSQYLCASSAWENQETQYFGPGTRLLVL.

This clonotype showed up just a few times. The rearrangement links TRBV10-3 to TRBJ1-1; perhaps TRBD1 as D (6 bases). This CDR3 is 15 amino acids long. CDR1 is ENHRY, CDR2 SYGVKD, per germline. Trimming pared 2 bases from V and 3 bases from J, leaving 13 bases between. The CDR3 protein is CAISEEGGGDTEAFF. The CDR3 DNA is TGTGCCATCAGTGAGGAGGGGGGCGGGGACACTGAAGCTTTCTTT.

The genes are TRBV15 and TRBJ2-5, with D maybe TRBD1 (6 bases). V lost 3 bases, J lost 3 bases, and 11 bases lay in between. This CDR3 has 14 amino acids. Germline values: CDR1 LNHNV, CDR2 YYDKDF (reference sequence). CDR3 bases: TGTGCCACCAGCAGTGATCCAGGGGAAGAGACCCAGTACTTC. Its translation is CATSSDPGEETQYF.

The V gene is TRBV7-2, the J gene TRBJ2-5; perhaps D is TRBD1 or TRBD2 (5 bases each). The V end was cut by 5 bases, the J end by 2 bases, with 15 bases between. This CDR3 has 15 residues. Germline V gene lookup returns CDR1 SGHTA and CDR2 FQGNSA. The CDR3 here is CASSGIGTAQETQYF. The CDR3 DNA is TGTGCCAGCAGCGGCATCGGGACCGCACAAGAGACCCAGTACTTC.

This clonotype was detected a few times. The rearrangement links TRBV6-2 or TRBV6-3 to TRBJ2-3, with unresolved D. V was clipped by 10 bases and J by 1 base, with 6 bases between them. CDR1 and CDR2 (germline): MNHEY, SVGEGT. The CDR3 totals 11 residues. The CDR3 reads CATTRTDTQYF. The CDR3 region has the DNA TGTGCCACTACACGCACAGATACGCAGTATTTT.

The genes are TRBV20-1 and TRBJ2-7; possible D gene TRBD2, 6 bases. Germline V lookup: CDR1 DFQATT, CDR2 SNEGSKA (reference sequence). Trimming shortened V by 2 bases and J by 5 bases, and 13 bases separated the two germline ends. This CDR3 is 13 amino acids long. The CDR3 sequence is CSARSGVGNEQYF. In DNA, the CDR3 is TGCAGTGCTAGATCGGGGGTTGGGAACGAGCAGTACTTC.